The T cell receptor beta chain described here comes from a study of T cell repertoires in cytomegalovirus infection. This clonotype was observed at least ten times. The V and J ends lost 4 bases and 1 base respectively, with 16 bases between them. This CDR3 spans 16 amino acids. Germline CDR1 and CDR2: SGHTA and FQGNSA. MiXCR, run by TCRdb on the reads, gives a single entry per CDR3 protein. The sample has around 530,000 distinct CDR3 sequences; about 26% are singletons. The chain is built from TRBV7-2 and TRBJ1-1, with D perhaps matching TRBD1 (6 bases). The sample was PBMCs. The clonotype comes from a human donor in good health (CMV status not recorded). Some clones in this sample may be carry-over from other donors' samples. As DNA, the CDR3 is TGTGCCAGCAGCTCAAGGGGGATAACATGGAACACTGAAGCTTTCTTT. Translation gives CASSSRGITWNTEAFF.